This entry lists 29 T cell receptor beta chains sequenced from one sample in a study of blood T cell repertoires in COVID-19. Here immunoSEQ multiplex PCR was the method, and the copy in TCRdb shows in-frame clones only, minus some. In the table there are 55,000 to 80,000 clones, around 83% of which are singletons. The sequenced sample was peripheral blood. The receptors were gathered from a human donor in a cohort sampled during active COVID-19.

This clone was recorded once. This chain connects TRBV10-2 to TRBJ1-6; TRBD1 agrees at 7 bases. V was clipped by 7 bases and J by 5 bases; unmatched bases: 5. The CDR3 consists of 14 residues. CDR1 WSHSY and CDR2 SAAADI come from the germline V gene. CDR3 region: CASTLGQNNSPLHF. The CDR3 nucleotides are TGCGCCAGCACCTTGGGACAGAATAATTCACCCCTCCACTTT.

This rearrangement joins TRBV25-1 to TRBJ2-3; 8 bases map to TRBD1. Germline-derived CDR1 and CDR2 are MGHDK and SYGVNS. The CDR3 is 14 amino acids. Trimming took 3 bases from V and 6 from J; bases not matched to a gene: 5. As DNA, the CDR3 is TGTGCCAGCAGTGAGGCAGGGGGCCTGGATACGCAGTATTTT. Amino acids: CASSEAGGLDTQYF. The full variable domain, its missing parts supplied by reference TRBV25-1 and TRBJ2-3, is EADIYQTPRYLVIGTGKKITLECSQTMGHDKMYWYQQDPGMELHLIHYSYGVNSTEKGDLSSESTVSRIRTEHFPLTLESARPSHTSQYLCASSEAGGLDTQYFGPGTRLTVL.

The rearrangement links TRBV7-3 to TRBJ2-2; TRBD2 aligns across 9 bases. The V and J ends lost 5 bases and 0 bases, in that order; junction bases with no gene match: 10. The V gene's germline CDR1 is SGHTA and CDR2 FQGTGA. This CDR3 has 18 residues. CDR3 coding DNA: TGTGCCAGCAGCCCCGCTCGAGCGGGAGGACCGAACACCGGGGAGCTGTTTTTT. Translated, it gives CASSPARAGGPNTGELFF.

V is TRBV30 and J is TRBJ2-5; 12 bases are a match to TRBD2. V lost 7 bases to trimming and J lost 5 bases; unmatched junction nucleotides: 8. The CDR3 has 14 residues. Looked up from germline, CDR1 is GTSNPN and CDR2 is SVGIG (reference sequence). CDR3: CASVTSGGWETQYF. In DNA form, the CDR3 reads TGTGCCTCTGTAACTAGCGGGGGGTGGGAGACCCAGTACTTC.

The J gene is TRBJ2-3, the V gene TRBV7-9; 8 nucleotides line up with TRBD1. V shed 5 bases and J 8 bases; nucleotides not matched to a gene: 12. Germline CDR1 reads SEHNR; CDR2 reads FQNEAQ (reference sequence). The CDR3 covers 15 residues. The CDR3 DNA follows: TGTGCCAGCAGCCGACAGGGGACGGGCGGCTTTACGCAGTATTTT. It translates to CASSRQGTGGFTQYF.

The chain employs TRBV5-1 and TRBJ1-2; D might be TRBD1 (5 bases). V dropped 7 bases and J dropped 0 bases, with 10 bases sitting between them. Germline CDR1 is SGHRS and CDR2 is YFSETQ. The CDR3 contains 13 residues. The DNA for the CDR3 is TGCGCCAGCGGACAAGACTCTAACTATGGCTACACCTTC. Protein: CASGQDSNYGYTF.

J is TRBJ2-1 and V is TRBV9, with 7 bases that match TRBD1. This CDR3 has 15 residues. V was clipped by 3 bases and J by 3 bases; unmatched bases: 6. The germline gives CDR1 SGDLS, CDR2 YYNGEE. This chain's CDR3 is CASSAQGVNYNEQFF. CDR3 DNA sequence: TGTGCCAGCAGCGCGCAGGGGGTTAACTACAATGAGCAGTTCTTC.

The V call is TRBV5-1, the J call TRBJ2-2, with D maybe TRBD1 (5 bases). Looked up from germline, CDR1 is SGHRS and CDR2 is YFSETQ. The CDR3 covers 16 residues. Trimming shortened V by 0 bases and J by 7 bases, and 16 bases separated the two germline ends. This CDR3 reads CASSLVTSTQGGELFF. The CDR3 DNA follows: TGCGCCAGCAGCTTGGTGACTTCCACCCAGGGCGGGGAGCTGTTTTTT.

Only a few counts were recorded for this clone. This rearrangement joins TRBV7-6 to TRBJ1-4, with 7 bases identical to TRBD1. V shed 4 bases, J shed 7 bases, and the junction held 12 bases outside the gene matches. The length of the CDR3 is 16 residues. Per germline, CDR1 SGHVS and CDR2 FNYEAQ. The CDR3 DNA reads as TGTGCCAGCAGCTCCGCAAGCAGGGGGAGAACTGAAAAACTGTTTTTT. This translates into CASSSASRGRTEKLFF.

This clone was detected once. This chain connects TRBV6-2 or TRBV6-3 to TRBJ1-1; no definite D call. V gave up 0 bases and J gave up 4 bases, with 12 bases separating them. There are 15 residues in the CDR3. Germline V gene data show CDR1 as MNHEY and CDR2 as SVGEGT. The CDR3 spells CASSYSKVRPTEAFF. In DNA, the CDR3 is TGTGCCAGCAGTTACTCGAAGGTGCGGCCCACTGAAGCTTTCTTT.

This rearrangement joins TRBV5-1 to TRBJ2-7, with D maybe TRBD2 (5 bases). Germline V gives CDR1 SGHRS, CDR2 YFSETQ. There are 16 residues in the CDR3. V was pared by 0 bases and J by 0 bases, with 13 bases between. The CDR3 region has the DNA TGCGCCAGCAGCTTGGGACTACCAAACCTCTCCTACGAGCAGTACTTC. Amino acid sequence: CASSLGLPNLSYEQYF. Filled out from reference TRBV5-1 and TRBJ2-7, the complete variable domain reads KAGVTQTPRYLIKTRGQQVTLSCSPISGHRSVSWYQQTPGQGLQFLFEYFSETQRNKGNFPGRFSGRQFSNSRSEMNVSTLELGDSALYLCASSLGLPNLSYEQYFGPGTRLTVT.

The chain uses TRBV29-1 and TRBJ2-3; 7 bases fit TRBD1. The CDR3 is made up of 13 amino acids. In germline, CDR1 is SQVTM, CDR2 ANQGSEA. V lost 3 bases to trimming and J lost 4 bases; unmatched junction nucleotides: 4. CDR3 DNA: TGCAGCGTTGATGGTCAGGGGGCAGATACGCAGTATTTT. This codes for CSVDGQGADTQYF.

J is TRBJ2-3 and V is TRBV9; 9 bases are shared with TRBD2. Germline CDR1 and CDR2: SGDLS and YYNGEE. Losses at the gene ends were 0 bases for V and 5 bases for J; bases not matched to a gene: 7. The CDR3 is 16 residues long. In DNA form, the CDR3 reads TGTGCCAGCAGCGTAGGTAATAGCGGGGGCCTAGATACGCAGTATTTT. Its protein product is CASSVGNSGGLDTQYF.

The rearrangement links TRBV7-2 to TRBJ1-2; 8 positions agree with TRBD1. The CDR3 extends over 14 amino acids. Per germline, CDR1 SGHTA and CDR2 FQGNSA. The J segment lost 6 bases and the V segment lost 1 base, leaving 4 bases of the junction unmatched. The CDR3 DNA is TGTGCCAGCAGCTTAGTGTCCAGGGGGCATGGCTACACCTTC. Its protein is CASSLVSRGHGYTF. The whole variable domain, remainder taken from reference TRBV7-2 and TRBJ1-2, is GAGVSQSPSNKVTEKGKDVELRCDPISGHTALYWYRQSLGQGLEFLIYFQGNSAPDKSGLPSDRFSAERTGGSVSTLTIQRTQQEDSAVYLCASSLVSRGHGYTFGSGTRLTVV.

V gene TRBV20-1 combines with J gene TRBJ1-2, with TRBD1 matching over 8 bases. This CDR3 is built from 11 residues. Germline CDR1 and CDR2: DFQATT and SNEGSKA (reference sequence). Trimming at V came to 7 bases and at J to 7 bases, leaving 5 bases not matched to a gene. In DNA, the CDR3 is TGCAGTGGGGACAGGTCTTTTGGCTACACCTTC. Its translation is CSGDRSFGYTF.

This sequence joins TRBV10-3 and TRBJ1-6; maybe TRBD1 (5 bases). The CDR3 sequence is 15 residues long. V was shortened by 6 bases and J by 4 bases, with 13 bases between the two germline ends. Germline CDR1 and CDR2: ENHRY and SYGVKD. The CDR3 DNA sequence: TGTGCCATCAGGGGGCCCTCTTCATATAATTCACCCCTCCACTTT. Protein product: CAIRGPSSYNSPLHF.

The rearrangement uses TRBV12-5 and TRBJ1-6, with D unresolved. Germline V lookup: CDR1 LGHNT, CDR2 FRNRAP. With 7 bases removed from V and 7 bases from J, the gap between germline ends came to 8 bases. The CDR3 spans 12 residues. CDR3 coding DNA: TGTGCTAGTGCCACAGCCAATTCACCCCTCCACTTT. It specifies CASATANSPLHF.

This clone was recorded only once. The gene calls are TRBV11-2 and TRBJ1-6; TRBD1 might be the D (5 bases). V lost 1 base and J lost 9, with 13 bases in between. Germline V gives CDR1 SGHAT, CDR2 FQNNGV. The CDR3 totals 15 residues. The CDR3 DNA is TGTGCCAGCAGCTTAGCGGGGGGGAGGGGTTCACCCCTCCACTTT. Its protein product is CASSLAGGRGSPLHF. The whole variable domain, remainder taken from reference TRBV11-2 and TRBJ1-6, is EAGVAQSPRYKIIEKRQSVAFWCNPISGHATLYWYQQILGQGPKLLIQFQNNGVVDDSQLPKDRFSAERLKGVDSTLKIQPAKLEDSAVYLCASSLAGGRGSPLHFGNGTRLTVT.

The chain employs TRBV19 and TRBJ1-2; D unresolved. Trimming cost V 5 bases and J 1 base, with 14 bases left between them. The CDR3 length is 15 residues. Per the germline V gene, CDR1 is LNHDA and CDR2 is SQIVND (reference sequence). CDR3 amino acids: CASSLGMKGNYGYTF. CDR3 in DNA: TGTGCCAGTAGTCTCGGGATGAAGGGTAACTATGGCTACACCTTC.

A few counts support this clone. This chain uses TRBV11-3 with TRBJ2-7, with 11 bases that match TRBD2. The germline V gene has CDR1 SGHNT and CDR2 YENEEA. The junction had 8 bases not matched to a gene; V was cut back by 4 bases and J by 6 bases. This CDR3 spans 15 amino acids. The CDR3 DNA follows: TGTGCCAGCAGCTCGGTAGCGGGAGGGCTTGGCGAGCAGTACTTC. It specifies CASSSVAGGLGEQYF.

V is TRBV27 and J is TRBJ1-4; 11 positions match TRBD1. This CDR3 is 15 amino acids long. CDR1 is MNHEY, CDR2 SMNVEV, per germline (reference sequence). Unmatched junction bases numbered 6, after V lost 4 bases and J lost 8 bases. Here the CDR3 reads CASSSAGTGGEKLFF. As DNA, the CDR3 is TGTGCCAGCAGTTCCGCCGGGACAGGGGGGGAAAAACTGTTTTTT.

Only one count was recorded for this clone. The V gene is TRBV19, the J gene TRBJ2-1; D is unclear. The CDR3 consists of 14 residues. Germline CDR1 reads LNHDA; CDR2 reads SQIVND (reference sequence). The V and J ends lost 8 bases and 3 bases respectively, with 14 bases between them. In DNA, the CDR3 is TGTGCCAGTTGTCAGTCCCAGGACTACAATGAGCAGTTCTTC. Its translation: CASCQSQDYNEQFF.

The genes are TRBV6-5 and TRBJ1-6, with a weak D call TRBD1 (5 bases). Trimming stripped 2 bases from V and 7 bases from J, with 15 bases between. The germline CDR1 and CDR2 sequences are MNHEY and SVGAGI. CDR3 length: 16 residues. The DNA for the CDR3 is TGTGCCAGCAGTTACCCCCGGGGAGGGGAAAATTCACCCCTCCACTTT. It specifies CASSYPRGGENSPLHF.

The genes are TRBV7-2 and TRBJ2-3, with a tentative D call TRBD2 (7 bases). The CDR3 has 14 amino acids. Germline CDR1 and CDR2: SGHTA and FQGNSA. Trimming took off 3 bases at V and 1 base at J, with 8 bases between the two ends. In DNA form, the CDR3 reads TGTGCCAGCAGCTTCGGGGGGCGCACAGATACGCAGTATTTT. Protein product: CASSFGGRTDTQYF.

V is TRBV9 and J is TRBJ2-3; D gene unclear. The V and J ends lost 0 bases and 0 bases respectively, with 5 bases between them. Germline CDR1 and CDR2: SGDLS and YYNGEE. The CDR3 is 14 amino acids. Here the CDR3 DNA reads TGTGCCAGCAGCGTAGGGCCTAGCACAGATACGCAGTATTTT. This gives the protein CASSVGPSTDTQYF.

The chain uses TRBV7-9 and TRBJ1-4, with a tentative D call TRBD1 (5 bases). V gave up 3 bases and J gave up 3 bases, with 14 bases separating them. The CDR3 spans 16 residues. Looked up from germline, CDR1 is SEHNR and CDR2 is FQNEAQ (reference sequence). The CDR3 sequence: CASSLGQPTSNEKLFF. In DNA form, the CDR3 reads TGTGCCAGCAGCTTGGGGCAGCCGACGTCTAATGAAAAACTGTTTTTT.

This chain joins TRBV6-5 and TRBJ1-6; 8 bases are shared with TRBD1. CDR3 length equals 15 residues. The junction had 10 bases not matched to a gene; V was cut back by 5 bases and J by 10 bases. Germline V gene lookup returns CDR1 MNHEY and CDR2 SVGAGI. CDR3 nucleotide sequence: TGTGCCAGCAGTCCACGAGACAGGGGTAGGTCACCCCTCCACTTT. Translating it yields CASSPRDRGRSPLHF.

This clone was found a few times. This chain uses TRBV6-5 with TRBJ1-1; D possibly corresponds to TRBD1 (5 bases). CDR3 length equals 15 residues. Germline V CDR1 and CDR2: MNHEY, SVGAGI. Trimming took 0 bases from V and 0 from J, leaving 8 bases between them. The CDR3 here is CASSYSGGLNTEAFF. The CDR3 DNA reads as TGTGCCAGCAGTTACTCCGGGGGACTGAACACTGAAGCTTTCTTT.

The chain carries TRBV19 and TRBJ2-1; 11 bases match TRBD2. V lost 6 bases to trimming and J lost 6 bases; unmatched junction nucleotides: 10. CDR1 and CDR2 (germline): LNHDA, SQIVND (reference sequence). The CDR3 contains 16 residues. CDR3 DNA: TGTGCCAGTAGAAAAGAGGGACTAGCGGCGTCCAATGAGCAGTTCTTC. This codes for CASRKEGLAASNEQFF.